These 7 T cell receptor beta chains were sequenced from one sample in a study of shared T cell receptors in the human thymus. Sequencing used immunoSEQ multiplex PCR; TCRdb keeps in-frame clones, though not all of them. This table has about 730,000 clones, over 75% appearing once. The sample was also reused in another study, on human thymus T cells.

Material for sequencing was thymocytes. These receptor sequences come from a girl under two years old with a congenital heart defect.

The genes are TRBV7-6 and TRBJ2-7; TRBD1 agrees at 9 bases. Trimming cost V 5 bases and J 2 bases; bases outside gene matches: 7. CDR1 and CDR2 (germline): SGHVS, FNYEAQ. This CDR3 contains 15 residues. In DNA form, the CDR3 reads TGTGCCAGCAGCCGGGGACAGGGACTGACCTACGAGCAGTACTTC. Translating gives CASSRGQGLTYEQYF. Combining the CDR3 with reference TRBV7-6 and TRBJ2-7 gives the whole variable domain GAGVSQSPRYKVTKRGQDVALRCDPISGHVSLYWYRQALGQGPEFLTYFNYEAQQDKSGLPNDRFSAERPEGSISTLTIQRTEQRDSAMYRCASSRGQGLTYEQYFGPGTRLTVT.

This CDR3 is CATSRDRGLANYGYTF. CDR3 sequence (DNA): TGTGCCACCAGCAGAGACAGGGGGCTAGCTAACTATGGCTACACCTTC. The rearrangement uses TRBV15 and TRBJ1-2, with TRBD1 matching 8 bases. The germline gives CDR1 LNHNV, CDR2 YYDKDF (reference sequence). The V and J ends lost 0 bases and 0 bases, in that order; junction bases with no gene match: 3. The CDR3 length is 16 residues.

The genes are TRBV7-9 and TRBJ2-1, with TRBD2 matching 9 bases. Germline values: CDR1 SEHNR, CDR2 FQNEAQ (reference sequence). This CDR3 comprises 18 residues. V trimming: 4 bases; J trimming: 2 bases; junction bases outside the gene matches: 12. CDR3 bases: TGTGCCAGCAGCTCCGATAAAAAGGGACTAGCACCCTACAATGAGCAGTTCTTC. Amino acids: CASSSDKKGLAPYNEQFF.

The rearrangement links TRBV5-6 to TRBJ2-7; possible D gene TRBD1, 6 bases. The CDR3 covers 15 residues. The ends were cut back, 0 bases at V and 6 bases at J, with 16 bases in the middle. Germline CDR1 SGHDT, CDR2 YYEEEE. CDR3: CASSLVDSEIREQYF. In DNA form, the CDR3 reads TGTGCCAGCAGCTTGGTGGACAGCGAAATACGCGAGCAGTACTTC. Filled out from reference TRBV5-6 and TRBJ2-7, the complete variable domain reads DAGVTQSPTHLIKTRGQQVTLRCSPKSGHDTVSWYQQALGQGPQFIFQYYEEEERQRGNFPDRFSGHQFPNYSSELNVNALLLGDSALYLCASSLVDSEIREQYFGPGTRLTVT.

The chain employs TRBV4-3 and TRBJ1-2; D gene unclear. V lost 1 base, J lost 7 bases, and 16 bases lay in between. The CDR3 has 15 amino acids. CDR1 and CDR2 from the germline V gene are LGHNA and YSLEER. CDR3 sequence (DNA): TGCGCCAGCAGCCAAGTAACGGCCGCGGGAAGTGGCTACACCTTC. It specifies CASSQVTAAGSGYTF.

This chain connects TRBV9 to TRBJ1-2, with D maybe TRBD1 (5 bases). Germline V gene data show CDR1 as SGDLS and CDR2 as YYNGEE. The CDR3 extends over 13 amino acids. V lost 5 bases and J 7 bases, leaving 15 bases between the germline ends. The CDR3 is CASRKTGNGGYTF. The CDR3 coding sequence is TGTGCCAGCAGAAAAACAGGTAACGGTGGCTACACCTTC.

In this sample, this clone turned up a few times. The CDR3 nucleotides read TGTGCCAGCAGCCAGGGGGTTTCCTACGAGCAGTACTTC. Protein: CASSQGVSYEQYF. The chain uses TRBV5-6 and TRBJ2-7; 7 nucleotides line up with TRBD1. This CDR3 has 13 residues. The germline V gene encodes CDR1 SGHDT and CDR2 YYEEEE. The V gene end was trimmed by 4 bases and the J gene end by 1 base; junction bases not matched to a gene: 2.